Listed below are T cell receptor beta chains from one sample, sequenced in a study of T cells after yellow fever vaccination. MiXCR, applied by TCRdb to the 5' RACE reads, yields one record per CDR3 protein. The sample holds more than 110,000 distinct CDR3 sequences, more than 6.5% seen once. The source material was CD4+ T cells sorted from PBMCs, sampled 10 days after the yellow fever booster vaccination. Receptor source: a man aged 25 to 40 who received the YFV17D yellow fever vaccine. Each CDR3 is given with its conserved first and last residue. D genes are given only for firm matches. Clone size is stated in some rows and not others, as once, few, many or a class when expanded.

v_gene,d_gene,j_gene,abundance,CDR3nt,CDR3aa
TRBV5-1,-,TRBJ2-5,many,TGCGCCAGCAGCTTGGCGGACAGCAACCAAGAGACCCAGTACTTC,CASSLADSNQETQYF
TRBV20-1,-,TRBJ2-5,many,TGCAGTGCTAGAGAGAACTGGAAAGAGACCCAGTACTTC,CSARENWKETQYF
TRBV7-2,TRBD2,TRBJ2-1,many,TGTGCCAGCAGCTCTGGACTAGCCTTCGATGAGCAGTTCTTC,CASSSGLAFDEQFF
TRBV9,TRBD1,TRBJ1-2,many,TGTGCCAGCAACAGGGACAGAAGTGATCAATACACCTTC,CASNRDRSDQYTF
TRBV5-5,-,TRBJ2-7,many,TGTGCCAGCAGGACCGGACAGCCCTCCTACGAGCAGTACTTC,CASRTGQPSYEQYF
TRBV3-1,-,TRBJ1-4,many,TGTGCCAGCAGCCAAGGGACGGTCGCAACTAATGAAAAACTGTTTTTT,CASSQGTVATNEKLFF
TRBV18,-,TRBJ1-3,-,TGTGCCAGCTCATATTCCGCAACCGACACCATATATTTT,CASSYSATDTIYF
TRBV7-9,-,TRBJ2-1,many,TGTGCCAGCAGCCTCCCTCGCCGATTGGGCAATGAGCAGTTCTTC,CASSLPRRLGNEQFF
TRBV9,-,TRBJ2-1,many,TGTGCCAGCAGCGTTGGAGGTTCAAGCTCCTACAATGAGCAGTTCTTC,CASSVGGSSSYNEQFF
TRBV20-1,-,TRBJ2-7,many,TGCAGTGCTAGAGGAGCCACATACGAGCAGTACTTC,CSARGATYEQYF
TRBV7-2,TRBD2,TRBJ2-3,many,TGTGCCAGCAGCTTAATGGGAGGGAACACAGATACGCAGTATTTT,CASSLMGGNTDTQYF
TRBV20-1,-,TRBJ2-3,many,TGCAGTGCTAGAGTTTGGGGGGGCGGCACAGATACGCAGTATTTT,CSARVWGGGTDTQYF
TRBV5-5,-,TRBJ1-1,-,TGTGCCAGCAGCTTGTTGAACACTGAAGCTTTCTTT,CASSLLNTEAFF
TRBV3-1,-,TRBJ2-1,many,TGTGCCAGCAGCCGGAGCGGCAATGAGCAGTTCTTC,CASSRSGNEQFF
TRBV7-2,-,TRBJ2-7,many,TGTGCCAGCACCATACGGACTGGCGGCTACGAGCAGTACTTC,CASTIRTGGYEQYF
TRBV29-1,TRBD1,TRBJ2-7,many,TGCAGCACCGCATCCGGGACAGGGTCTCTCGAGCAGTACTTC,CSTASGTGSLEQYF